These T cell receptor beta chains were read from a single sample in a study of shared clonotypes between healthy human individuals. Here immunoSEQ multiplex PCR was the method, and the copy in TCRdb shows in-frame clones only, minus some. The sample lists around 2,000,000 clones, roughly 94% occurring once. Material for sequencing was naive CD8+ T cells sorted from blood. These receptors came from a man between 18 and 35 years old in good health. Each CDR3 is given with its conserved first and last residue. D genes are given only for firm matches. Rows may omit the clone size; those that give it use once, few, many or a size class.

V gene	J gene	D gene	clone size	CDR3 protein	CDR3 DNA
TRBV5-1	TRBJ1-2	TRBD1	-	CASSLGGQGTNGYTF	TGCGCCAGCAGCTTGGGTGGACAGGGGACTAATGGCTACACCTTC
TRBV7-6	TRBJ2-5	-	-	CASSWNPAETQYF	TGTGCCAGCAGCTGGAACCCGGCGGAGACCCAGTACTTC
TRBV10-3	TRBJ2-2	TRBD2	-	CASNGGSLPGELFF	TGTGCGTCCAATGGCGGGAGTCTACCCGGGGAGCTGTTTTTT
TRBV6-5	TRBJ1-2	-	-	CASSYPETANYGYTF	TGTGCCAGCAGTTATCCCGAGACAGCTAACTATGGCTACACCTTC
TRBV2	TRBJ2-7	-	once	CASRDWDVYEQYF	TGTGCCAGCCGAGACTGGGACGTCTACGAGCAGTACTTC
TRBV7-8	TRBJ2-1	-	-	CASSLVGGGNEQFF	TGTGCCAGCAGCTTAGTAGGTGGGGGAAATGAGCAGTTCTTC
TRBV5-6	TRBJ2-1	-	-	CASSLAASGGFDEQFF	TGTGCCAGCAGCTTGGCGGCGAGTGGGGGGTTCGATGAGCAGTTCTTC
TRBV5-6	TRBJ2-7	-	-	CASSFLDSYEQYF	TGTGCCAGCAGCTTCCTGGATAGCTACGAGCAGTACTTC
TRBV6-5	TRBJ2-1	-	-	CASSRDTHPYNEQFF	TGTGCCAGCAGCCGGGACACCCACCCCTACAATGAGCAGTTCTTC
TRBV27	TRBJ2-5	TRBD2	-	CASSFGTSGRQETQYF	TGTGCCAGCAGTTTTGGGACTAGCGGGAGACAAGAGACCCAGTACTTC
TRBV2	TRBJ2-2	-	-	CASRTDTGELFF	TGTGCCAGCAGAACGGACACCGGGGAGCTGTTTTTT
TRBV7-9	TRBJ2-7	-	-	CASSLEGDEAEQYF	TGTGCCAGCAGCTTAGAAGGGGATGAAGCCGAGCAGTACTTC
TRBV6-1	TRBJ2-2	-	-	CASSESGAGGELFF	TGTGCCAGCAGTGAATCAGGGGCTGGCGGGGAGCTGTTTTTT
TRBV2	TRBJ2-7	-	-	CASSDLRGYEQYF	TGTGCCAGCAGTGATTTGCGGGGCTACGAGCAGTACTTC